This is a list of T cell receptor beta chains from one sample in a study of cytomegalovirus exposure and HLA in healthy donors. Profiling relied on immunoSEQ multiplex PCR, and the TCRdb table lists in-frame clones only, not all of them. The sample contains some 70,000 clones, 85% to 90% of which appear only once. The material sequenced was PBMCs. Receptor source: a woman aged 18-35 years in good health and CMV-seronegative. Each CDR3 is given with its conserved first and last residue. The D gene is left open where the match is weak. Clone size is given for some rows only: seen once, a few or many times, or a class if the clone is expanded.

NA	NA	TRBV4-2	TRBJ1-1	TGTGCCAGCAGCCAAGAGATTAGGAACACTGAAGCTTTCTTT	CASSQEIRNTEAFF
NA	NA	TRBV19	TRBJ2-7	TGTGCCAGTAGTATGTCACAGGCCATAGGGGAGCAGTACTTC	CASSMSQAIGEQYF
NA	NA	TRBV29-1	TRBJ2-1	TGCAGCGTTGAAGATGAGGAGGGCGGTTCCTACAATGAGCAGTTCTTC	CSVEDEEGGSYNEQFF
NA	NA	TRBV5-1	TRBJ1-4	TGCGCCAGCAGGGTGGACTCTATTGGGGAAAAACTGTTTTTT	CASRVDSIGEKLFF
NA	NA	TRBV2	TRBJ2-1	TGTGCCAGCAGTCGGGACTTCAATGAGCAGTTCTTC	CASSRDFNEQFF
NA	TRBD1	TRBV7-8	TRBJ1-4	TGTGCCAGCAGCTTTAACAGGGGACCTACGACTAATGAAAAACTGTTTTTT	CASSFNRGPTTNEKLFF
NA	TRBD2	TRBV2	TRBJ2-5	TGTGCCAGCAGTGAAGCGCTCCTAGCGGGGAACCAAGAGACCCAGTACTTC	CASSEALLAGNQETQYF
NA	NA	TRBV9	TRBJ1-2	TGTGCCAGCAGCGTAGGAGGGATAACTACCAGCTATGGCTACACCTTC	CASSVGGITTSYGYTF
NA	TRBD1	TRBV5-4	TRBJ1-4	TGTGCCAGCAGCTTCCCGACAGGGGGGAATGAAAAACTGTTTTTT	CASSFPTGGNEKLFF
NA	TRBD1	TRBV5-1	TRBJ2-2	TGCGCCAGCAGCCCGTACAGGGGCCGGACCGGGGAGCTGTTTTTT	CASSPYRGRTGELFF
NA	NA	TRBV5-6	TRBJ1-3	TGTGCCAGTAAGATAACAGGGACCGCTGGAAACACCATATATTTT	CASKITGTAGNTIYF
NA	TRBD2	TRBV27	TRBJ2-7	TGTGCCAGTCACCCTCAAGCGGGAGGGCCCTACGAGCAGTACTTC	CASHPQAGGPYEQYF
NA	NA	TRBV19	TRBJ1-5	TGTGCCAGTAGTATTTTGGGGGGGCAGGGACAGCCCCAGCATTTT	CASSILGGQGQPQHF
NA	TRBD1	TRBV15	TRBJ1-2	TGTGCCACCAGCACGACGACAGGGTTTGGCTACACCTTC	CATSTTTGFGYTF
NA	NA	TRBV6-5	TRBJ1-1	TGTGCCAGCAGTTACAGGGGGATTTGGACTGAAGCTTTCTTT	CASSYRGIWTEAFF
NA	NA	TRBV16	TRBJ2-1	TGTGCCAGCAGCCGAGCTCAGGTTCTGGATGAGCAGTTCTTC	CASSRAQVLDEQFF
NA	TRBD1	TRBV4-1	TRBJ1-2	TGCGCCAGCAGCCAAGAAGGACAGGGGTATGGCTACACCTTC	CASSQEGQGYGYTF
NA	NA	TRBV18	TRBJ2-3	TGTGCCAGCTCACCTCTCGGGGGAGCGGCAGATACGCAGTATTTT	CASSPLGGAADTQYF
NA	NA	TRBV19	TRBJ1-5	TGTGCCAGTAGTCCCCCCCTTCAGCCCCAGCATTTT	CASSPPLQPQHF
NA	TRBD2	TRBV4-2	TRBJ2-1	TGTGCCAGCAGCCAAAAACTAGCGGGCGATGAGCAGTTCTTC	CASSQKLAGDEQFF
NA	NA	TRBV4-2	TRBJ2-1	TGTGCCAGCAGCCAAGACCTCTTGGGGGGTGAGCAGTTCTTC	CASSQDLLGGEQFF
NA	NA	TRBV28	TRBJ2-7	TGTGCCAGCATTTCGCCGGGGAACTCCTACGAGCAGTACTTC	CASISPGNSYEQYF
once	TRBD1	TRBV2	TRBJ1-5	TGTGCCAGCACCCTAGACAGGGCCAATCAGCCCCAGCATTTT	CASTLDRANQPQHF
NA	TRBD2	TRBV7-6	TRBJ2-2	TGTGCCAGCAGCTCCTTCCCTCTGACTAGCGGGAGCGGGTCCGGGGAGCTGTTTTTT	CASSSFPLTSGSGSGELFF
NA	NA	TRBV5-1	TRBJ2-2	TGCGCCAGCAGCTTCTTCTCGACAGTGAACACCGGGGAGCTGTTTTTT	CASSFFSTVNTGELFF
few	TRBD2	TRBV23-1	TRBJ2-7	TGCGCCAGCAGTAACCAGCGGGGGGCCCAGTACGAGCAGTACTTC	CASSNQRGAQYEQYF
NA	TRBD1	TRBV13	TRBJ1-4	TGTGCCAGCAGCTCGCTATACAGGGGCGCAACTAATGAAAAACTGTTTTTT	CASSSLYRGATNEKLFF
NA	NA	TRBV19	TRBJ1-6	TGTGCCAGTAGTCTTCGCCAGGGGAGAGCCTATAATTCACCCCTCCACTTT	CASSLRQGRAYNSPLHF
NA	NA	TRBV25-1	TRBJ2-3	TGTGCCAGCAGTGGGGACTCCGGAGGTGCAGATACGCAGTATTTT	CASSGDSGGADTQYF
NA	NA	TRBV21-1	TRBJ2-7	TGTGCCAGCAGCAAAGCGTGTCGGTTCTACGAGCAGTACTTC	CASSKACRFYEQYF
NA	TRBD1	TRBV6-5	TRBJ1-1	TGTGCCAGCAGTGGACGACAGGGTTTGAACACTGAAGCTTTCTTT	CASSGRQGLNTEAFF
NA	NA	TRBV9	TRBJ2-2	TGTGCCAGCAGCACAACCGGGAGTACGTCCGGGGAGCTGTTTTTT	CASSTTGSTSGELFF
NA	NA	TRBV9	TRBJ1-3	TGTGCCAGCAGCTCATTACAGGGAAAAGGTGGAAACACCATATATTTT	CASSSLQGKGGNTIYF
NA	NA	TRBV7-8	TRBJ1-2	TGTGCCAGCAGCTTAACGGGATATGGCTACACCTTC	CASSLTGYGYTF
NA	TRBD2	TRBV25-1	TRBJ2-1	TGTGCCAGCAGTGAATACGGAATGCGGGGGAACTCCTACAATGAGCAGTTCTTC	CASSEYGMRGNSYNEQFF
NA	TRBD2	TRBV5-4	TRBJ2-3	TGTGCCAGCAGCCGAGGACTAGCGGGAAGCACAGATACGCAGTATTTT	CASSRGLAGSTDTQYF
NA	NA	TRBV18	TRBJ2-1	TGTGCCAGCTCACCACTAGTTTTCGGAGACAATGAGCAGTTCTTC	CASSPLVFGDNEQFF
NA	TRBD2	TRBV4-1	TRBJ2-2	TGCGCCAGCAGCCAACTTGGACTAGCGGGGGGGACAGACGGGGAGCTGTTTTTT	CASSQLGLAGGTDGELFF
NA	TRBD2	TRBV4-1	TRBJ2-5	TGCGCCAGCAGCCAAGATATAAACGGGAGGGCCACCGAGACCCAGTACTTC	CASSQDINGRATETQYF